This is a list of T cell receptor beta chains from one sample in a study of T-cell memory formation after mild COVID-19. TCRdb re-called the 5' RACE reads through MiXCR, storing one row per CDR3 protein. The table shows over 70,000 distinct CDR3 sequences, with about 15% occurring only once. Sequenced input: PBMCs or a T cell subset sorted from them (not recorded which). The source is a man in his late teens or twenties who had mild COVID-19 (a few samples of this study predate the infection). Cell type and time point are not known. Each CDR3 is given with its conserved first and last residue. A D gene is named only where the DNA matches it firmly. Rows may omit the clone size; those that give it use once, few, many or a size class.

j_gene: TRBJ2-7
abundance: few
v_gene: TRBV7-8
d_gene: NA
CDR3nt: TGTGCCAGCAGCTTTGACAGGCCTCTGGACGAGCAGTACTTC
CDR3aa: CASSFDRPLDEQYF

j_gene: TRBJ2-2
abundance: few
v_gene: TRBV4-2
d_gene: NA
CDR3nt: TGTGCCAGCAGCCACTTCTTGACCACCGGGGAGCTGTTTTTT
CDR3aa: CASSHFLTTGELFF

j_gene: TRBJ1-1
abundance: NA
v_gene: TRBV27
d_gene: NA
CDR3nt: TGTGCCAGCAGTTGGGGTAGGAACACTGAAGCTTTCTTT
CDR3aa: CASSWGRNTEAFF

j_gene: TRBJ1-6
abundance: NA
v_gene: TRBV20-1
d_gene: TRBD1
CDR3nt: TGCAGTGCTAGAGACCCGACAGGGGCGATTAACTATTCACCCCTCCACTTT
CDR3aa: CSARDPTGAINYSPLHF

j_gene: TRBJ2-1
abundance: NA
v_gene: TRBV12-3/TRBV12-4
d_gene: TRBD1
CDR3nt: TGTGCCAGCAGCAGGGGGCAATCCTACAATGAGCAGTTCTTC
CDR3aa: CASSRGQSYNEQFF

j_gene: TRBJ2-7
abundance: NA
v_gene: TRBV6-1
d_gene: NA
CDR3nt: TGTGCCAGCAGTGAAGCTCCCCCGCCTCTCGGTTACGAGCAGTACTTC
CDR3aa: CASSEAPPPLGYEQYF

j_gene: TRBJ2-7
abundance: few
v_gene: TRBV7-6
d_gene: NA
CDR3nt: TGTGCCAGCAGCTTGACTGGTGAAGAGCAGTACTTC
CDR3aa: CASSLTGEEQYF

j_gene: TRBJ2-3
abundance: many
v_gene: TRBV7-2
d_gene: TRBD2
CDR3nt: TGTGCCAGCAGCTTAGCGGACCTAGCGGAAACAGATACGCAGTATTTT
CDR3aa: CASSLADLAETDTQYF

j_gene: TRBJ2-3
abundance: NA
v_gene: TRBV12-3/TRBV12-4
d_gene: TRBD2
CDR3nt: TGTGCCAGCACTGGACTAGCGGGGGGGACCAGCACAGATACGCAGTATTTT
CDR3aa: CASTGLAGGTSTDTQYF

j_gene: TRBJ1-2
abundance: NA
v_gene: TRBV29-1
d_gene: NA
CDR3nt: TGCAGCGCCTCGGACGGTAACTATGGCTACACCTTC
CDR3aa: CSASDGNYGYTF

j_gene: TRBJ1-1
abundance: NA
v_gene: TRBV6-6
d_gene: TRBD1
CDR3nt: TGTGCCAGCAGAATCAACAGGGGTGGGAACACTGAAGCTTTCTTT
CDR3aa: CASRINRGGNTEAFF

j_gene: TRBJ1-1
abundance: few
v_gene: TRBV19
d_gene: NA
CDR3nt: TGTGCCAGTAGTATAGTCACGACAGCGAACACTGAAGCTTTCTTT
CDR3aa: CASSIVTTANTEAFF

j_gene: TRBJ1-1
abundance: NA
v_gene: TRBV5-1
d_gene: NA
CDR3nt: TGCGCCAGCAGCTTCCCCAAGGACACTGAAGCTTTCTTT
CDR3aa: CASSFPKDTEAFF

j_gene: TRBJ1-6
abundance: NA
v_gene: TRBV5-1
d_gene: TRBD1
CDR3nt: TGCGCCAGCAGCTTTTCAGGGGGACCAACTTCACCCCTCCACTTT
CDR3aa: CASSFSGGPTSPLHF

j_gene: TRBJ1-3
abundance: NA
v_gene: TRBV4-1
d_gene: NA
CDR3nt: TGCGCCAGCAGCCAAGGCATGGGAAACACCATATATTTT
CDR3aa: CASSQGMGNTIYF

j_gene: TRBJ2-7
abundance: NA
v_gene: TRBV12-3/TRBV12-4
d_gene: NA
CDR3nt: TGTGCCAGCAGTTGGGGGCCGACCTACGAGCAGTACTTC
CDR3aa: CASSWGPTYEQYF

j_gene: TRBJ2-7
abundance: NA
v_gene: TRBV25-1
d_gene: NA
CDR3nt: TGTGCCAGCAGTGCGGCCTACGAGCAGTACTTC
CDR3aa: CASSAAYEQYF

j_gene: TRBJ2-3
abundance: few
v_gene: TRBV11-2
d_gene: TRBD2
CDR3nt: TGTGCCAGCAACCCGACAACGGGGGGGCATGTAGATACGCAGTATTTT
CDR3aa: CASNPTTGGHVDTQYF

j_gene: TRBJ2-5
abundance: many
v_gene: TRBV5-1
d_gene: TRBD2
CDR3nt: TGCGCCAGCAGCCGGACTAGCGGGGGCAGGGAAGAGACCCAGTACTTC
CDR3aa: CASSRTSGGREETQYF

j_gene: TRBJ1-4
abundance: NA
v_gene: TRBV21-1
d_gene: NA
CDR3nt: TGTGCCAGCAGCAAAGATGGGGGCGGAGAAAAACTGTTTTTT
CDR3aa: CASSKDGGGEKLFF

j_gene: TRBJ1-2
abundance: NA
v_gene: TRBV27
d_gene: TRBD1
CDR3nt: TGTGCCAGCAGTTTACGGGGGGACAGGGCCTATGGCTACACCTTC
CDR3aa: CASSLRGDRAYGYTF

j_gene: TRBJ1-5
abundance: NA
v_gene: TRBV6-5
d_gene: NA
CDR3nt: TGTGCCAGCAGACCAGTTTATAGCAATCAGCCCCAGCATTTT
CDR3aa: CASRPVYSNQPQHF

j_gene: TRBJ1-1
abundance: NA
v_gene: TRBV20-1
d_gene: NA
CDR3nt: TGCAGTGCTCTAGATAGAACAAGCTTGAACACTGAAGCTTTCTTT
CDR3aa: CSALDRTSLNTEAFF

j_gene: TRBJ1-1
abundance: NA
v_gene: TRBV7-2
d_gene: NA
CDR3nt: TGTGCCAGCAGCTTGGAAATGAACACTGAAGCTTTCTTT
CDR3aa: CASSLEMNTEAFF

j_gene: TRBJ1-2
abundance: few
v_gene: TRBV29-1
d_gene: NA
CDR3nt: TGCAGCGTTGGAGGGTCCGGGTGGTCCAATGGCTACACCTTC
CDR3aa: CSVGGSGWSNGYTF

j_gene: TRBJ2-1
abundance: few
v_gene: TRBV11-2
d_gene: NA
CDR3nt: TGTGCCAGCACCCTAAGGACGGTTTACAATGAGCAGTTCTTC
CDR3aa: CASTLRTVYNEQFF

j_gene: TRBJ1-2
abundance: NA
v_gene: TRBV19
d_gene: TRBD1
CDR3nt: TGTGCCAGTAGCCCCGTGTATGCTGACAGGGGGAACACCTTC
CDR3aa: CASSPVYADRGNTF

j_gene: TRBJ1-2
abundance: NA
v_gene: TRBV15
d_gene: TRBD1
CDR3nt: TGTGCCACCAGCAGGGGACAGAAACCCCTCTCCTTC
CDR3aa: CATSRGQKPLSF

j_gene: TRBJ1-1
abundance: NA
v_gene: TRBV12-5
d_gene: TRBD1
CDR3nt: TGTGCTAGTGGTCCGAGGGACAGGGTGGACACTGAAGCTTTCTTT
CDR3aa: CASGPRDRVDTEAFF

j_gene: TRBJ2-5
abundance: few
v_gene: TRBV29-1
d_gene: TRBD2
CDR3nt: TGCAGCGCTAAAGCGGGGCAAGAGACCCAGTACTTC
CDR3aa: CSAKAGQETQYF

j_gene: TRBJ2-1
abundance: NA
v_gene: TRBV7-9
d_gene: TRBD2
CDR3nt: TGTGCCAGCAGCCCCTGGACTAGCGGGCACAATGAGCAGTTCTTC
CDR3aa: CASSPWTSGHNEQFF

j_gene: TRBJ2-1
abundance: NA
v_gene: TRBV25-1
d_gene: NA
CDR3nt: TGTGCCAGCAGTGTACGGGGGGCCGAGAACAATGAGCAGTTCTTC
CDR3aa: CASSVRGAENNEQFF

j_gene: TRBJ2-3
abundance: few
v_gene: TRBV5-1
d_gene: TRBD1
CDR3nt: TGCGCCAGCAGCTTGGAGACAGGGGACACAGATACGCAGTATTTT
CDR3aa: CASSLETGDTDTQYF

j_gene: TRBJ1-1
abundance: NA
v_gene: TRBV6-2/TRBV6-3
d_gene: TRBD1
CDR3nt: TGTGCCAGCACCACACAGGGGAGGAACCTGAACACTGAAGCTTTCTTT
CDR3aa: CASTTQGRNLNTEAFF

j_gene: TRBJ2-1
abundance: NA
v_gene: TRBV20-1
d_gene: NA
CDR3nt: TGCAGTGTTCCACACAGGGCGGCTAGCGATGAGCAGTTCTTC
CDR3aa: CSVPHRAASDEQFF

j_gene: TRBJ2-5
abundance: few
v_gene: TRBV20-1
d_gene: TRBD2
CDR3nt: TGCAGTGCTCCCCGGGGGGATCCAGAGACCCAGTACTTC
CDR3aa: CSAPRGDPETQYF

j_gene: TRBJ1-1
abundance: NA
v_gene: TRBV5-1
d_gene: TRBD1
CDR3nt: TGCGCCAGCAGCCCGGGACAGGGGGCATCGGTGAACACTGAAGCTTTCTTT
CDR3aa: CASSPGQGASVNTEAFF

j_gene: TRBJ2-1
abundance: NA
v_gene: TRBV12-3/TRBV12-4
d_gene: TRBD2
CDR3nt: TGTGCCAGCAGTTTCCTTGTAGCGGGGGGATACAATGAGCAGTTCTTC
CDR3aa: CASSFLVAGGYNEQFF

j_gene: TRBJ2-5
abundance: NA
v_gene: TRBV12-3/TRBV12-4
d_gene: TRBD1
CDR3nt: TGTGCCAGCAGTCCAGGGACAGAAGAGACCCAGTACTTC
CDR3aa: CASSPGTEETQYF

j_gene: TRBJ2-2
abundance: NA
v_gene: TRBV9
d_gene: NA
CDR3nt: TGTGCCAGCAGCGTGGAAAAGGCGGGGGCCTACACCGGGGAGCTGTTTTTT
CDR3aa: CASSVEKAGAYTGELFF

j_gene: TRBJ2-7
abundance: NA
v_gene: TRBV10-3
d_gene: NA
CDR3nt: TGTGCCATCAGCGCAAGGGACGCAGGGAGTGGCGAGCAGTACTTC
CDR3aa: CAISARDAGSGEQYF

j_gene: TRBJ1-2
abundance: NA
v_gene: TRBV4-3
d_gene: NA
CDR3nt: TGCGCCAGCAGCCCTAAAGATGGTAACTATGGCTACACCTTC
CDR3aa: CASSPKDGNYGYTF

j_gene: TRBJ1-5
abundance: NA
v_gene: TRBV7-8
d_gene: NA
CDR3nt: TGTGCCAGCAGCTTAGACGATAATCAGCCCCAGCATTTT
CDR3aa: CASSLDDNQPQHF

j_gene: TRBJ2-3
abundance: few
v_gene: TRBV11-2
d_gene: TRBD2
CDR3nt: TGTGCCAGCAGCCCAACACGGGGGGTTATAGATACGCAGTATTTT
CDR3aa: CASSPTRGVIDTQYF

j_gene: TRBJ1-5
abundance: few
v_gene: TRBV5-4
d_gene: NA
CDR3nt: TGTGCCAGCAGCTCCACCGGGAGTCTGAGGAGCAATCAGCCCCAGCATTTT
CDR3aa: CASSSTGSLRSNQPQHF